These 18 T cell receptor beta chains originate from one sample sequenced in a study of blood T cell repertoires in COVID-19. Profiling relied on immunoSEQ multiplex PCR, and the TCRdb table lists in-frame clones only, not all of them. This table holds about 85,000 clones, about 86% found once. Sequences were obtained from peripheral blood. These receptor sequences come from a woman aged 80 or over with acute or convalescent COVID-19.

This clone was picked up one time. DNA for the CDR3: TGTGCCAGCTCACCCAAGACAGGGACCCTCCACTTT. Amino acids: CASSPKTGTLHF. The chain employs TRBV18 and TRBJ1-6; TRBD1 matches 7 bases. Germline assignment: CDR1 KGHSH and CDR2 LQKENI. The CDR3 has 12 residues. The J segment lost 14 bases and the V segment lost 3 bases, leaving 4 bases of the junction unmatched.

The V call is TRBV13, the J call TRBJ2-7, with D perhaps TRBD2 (5 bases). V shed 4 bases and J shed 1 base, with 11 bases lying between them. This CDR3 has 14 residues. Germline CDR1 is PRHDT and CDR2 is FYEKMQ (reference sequence). The CDR3 DNA reads TGTGCCAGCAGCTCCGAGAGGGTGTCCTACGAGCAGTACTTC. The encoded protein is CASSSERVSYEQYF.

This chain connects TRBV4-1 to TRBJ1-2; maybe TRBD1 (5 bases). This CDR3 is 14 amino acids long. Germline CDR1 MGHRA, CDR2 YSYEKL. V was clipped by 1 base and J by 7 bases, with 13 bases between them. The chain's CDR3 is CASSQGTRDSGYTF. The CDR3, as DNA: TGCGCCAGCAGCCAAGGGACCAGGGATTCTGGCTACACCTTC.

This sequence joins TRBV11-2 and TRBJ2-5, with D possibly TRBD1 on 6 matching bases. Trimming left V 0 bases short and J 5 bases short, with 10 bases between. The CDR3 runs to 14 residues. Germline CDR1 is SGHAT and CDR2 is FQNNGV. The CDR3 sequence: CASSLDRGYETQYF. The CDR3 DNA follows: TGTGCCAGCAGCTTAGACAGGGGTTACGAGACCCAGTACTTC.

This clone was picked up a small number of times. The chain links TRBV6-2 or TRBV6-3 to TRBJ2-7; 8 bases fit TRBD2. V gave up 5 bases and J gave up 4 bases; unmatched junction bases: 7. Germline loops: CDR1 MNHEY, CDR2 SVGEGT. The CDR3 is made up of 14 amino acids. The CDR3 nucleotides are TGTGCCAGCAGTCTACAGGGCGGGAGGTACGAGCAGTACTTC. This translates into CASSLQGGRYEQYF.

V gene TRBV10-3 combines with J gene TRBJ2-1; 13 bases line up with TRBD2. J gave up 0 bases and V 4 bases, and 12 bases lay outside the gene matches. This CDR3 contains 20 residues. The germline V gene has CDR1 ENHRY and CDR2 SYGVKD. The CDR3, as DNA: TGTGCCATCAGTGGGACACAGAAGACTAGCGGGGGGTCCTCCTACAATGAGCAGTTCTTC. Its translation is CAISGTQKTSGGSSYNEQFF.

This chain joins TRBV6-5 and TRBJ1-2, with 9 bases lining up with TRBD1. Trimming took 2 bases from V and 7 from J; bases not matched to a gene: 8. The CDR3 contains 15 residues. Germline V CDR1 and CDR2: MNHEY, SVGAGI. CDR3 DNA: TGTGCCAGCAGTTACGAAGGACAGGGGCGTATTGGCTACACCTTC. Amino acid sequence: CASSYEGQGRIGYTF.

The chain recombines TRBV6-6 with TRBJ2-6, with D unclear. V was shortened by 7 bases and J by 0 bases, with 4 bases between the two germline ends. From germline, CDR1 is MNHNY and CDR2 SVGAGI (reference sequence). The CDR3 spans 13 residues. DNA for the CDR3: TGTGCCAGCAAACTCTCTGGGGCCAACGTCCTGACTTTC. Protein product: CASKLSGANVLTF.

This chain uses TRBV5-1 with TRBJ1-1; TRBD1 is a possible D gene (5 bases). Per germline, CDR1 SGHRS and CDR2 YFSETQ. V lost 1 base and J lost 3, with 10 bases in between. The CDR3 sequence is 14 residues long. CDR3 sequence: CASSLQGRDTEAFF. The CDR3 DNA reads TGCGCCAGCAGCTTGCAGGGAAGGGACACTGAAGCTTTCTTT.

A single count supports this clone. The chain links TRBV6-5 to TRBJ2-2; 8 nucleotides agree with TRBD1. Germline values: CDR1 MNHEY, CDR2 SVGAGI. The V segment lost 5 bases and the J segment 3 bases; nucleotides outside the gene matches: 5. The CDR3 loop spans 15 amino acids. CDR3 coding DNA: TGTGCCAGCAGTCCGCGGACAGGGTACACCGGGGAGCTGTTTTTT. Amino acid sequence: CASSPRTGYTGELFF.

CDR3 loop: CASITDRFEAFF. The CDR3 DNA follows: TGTGCCAGCATCACGGACAGGTTTGAAGCTTTCTTT. J is TRBJ1-1 and V is TRBV6-5; TRBD1 matches 7 bases. V lost 7 bases and J lost 7; bases outside the gene matches: 6. Germline CDR1 reads MNHEY; CDR2 reads SVGAGI. The CDR3 is 12 amino acids.

V gene TRBV18 combines with J gene TRBJ2-5; unclear D gene. This CDR3 region has 12 residues. Germline V gene sequence: CDR1 KGHSH, CDR2 LQKENI. Trimming left V 4 bases short and J 4 bases short, with 7 bases between. CDR3 residues: CASSRASETQYF. For the CDR3, the DNA is TGTGCCAGCTCACGGGCTTCAGAGACCCAGTACTTC.

This chain links TRBV20-1 with TRBJ2-7; D not certain. V lost 0 bases and J lost 3, with 3 bases in between. The CDR3 is 11 residues long. Looked up from germline, CDR1 is DFQATT and CDR2 is SNEGSKA (reference sequence). CDR3 in amino acids: CSARDLYEQYF. In DNA form, the CDR3 reads TGCAGTGCTAGAGACCTCTACGAGCAGTACTTC.

This chain uses TRBV5-1 with TRBJ1-1; D ambiguous. The CDR3 loop spans 11 amino acids. The V end lost 3 bases, the J end lost 7 bases, and 7 bases lay between the germline ends. CDR1 SGHRS and CDR2 YFSETQ come from the germline V gene. The CDR3 loop is CASSSGIEAFF. Here the CDR3 DNA reads TGCGCCAGCAGCTCGGGTATTGAAGCTTTCTTT.

The chain recombines TRBV28 with TRBJ1-2, with 9 bases lining up with TRBD1. There are 16 residues in the CDR3. In germline, CDR1 is MDHEN, CDR2 SYDVKM. V was pared by 4 bases and J by 4 bases, with 10 bases of the junction left unmatched. CDR3 sequence (DNA): TGTGCCAGCAGTTCGTCAGGGACAGGGAAGGCCTATGGCTACACCTTC. It specifies CASSSSGTGKAYGYTF.

Concerning this clone itself: Its ends do not fully match the called genes, so a read error is possible. V usage is TRBV14 and J usage is TRBJ1-2; 9 bases are a match to TRBD1. CDR1 and CDR2 from the germline V gene are SGHDN and FVKESK. The CDR3 covers 12 residues. The CDR3 coding sequence is TGTGCCAGCAGCCAAGGTGGGACAGGGTACTCGTTC. Encoded protein: CASSQGGTGYSF.

CDR3 amino acids: CASSERSPGQGMNEQFF. The CDR3 nucleotides are TGTGCCAGCAGCGAAAGATCACCGGGACAGGGGATGAATGAGCAGTTCTTC. The chain is built from TRBV11-2 and TRBJ2-1; TRBD1 agrees at 10 bases. The CDR3 has 17 residues. The germline CDR1 and CDR2 sequences are SGHAT and FQNNGV. V dropped 5 bases and J dropped 7; count of bases not matched to a gene: 14. The full variable domain, rest sourced from reference TRBV11-2 and TRBJ2-1, is EAGVAQSPRYKIIEKRQSVAFWCNPISGHATLYWYQQILGQGPKLLIQFQNNGVVDDSQLPKDRFSAERLKGVDSTLKIQPAKLEDSAVYLCASSERSPGQGMNEQFFGPGTRLTVL.

The V call is TRBV7-6, the J call TRBJ2-5; 9 bases agree with TRBD2. The CDR3 is made up of 15 amino acids. V lost 3 bases to trimming and J lost 5 bases; unmatched junction nucleotides: 7. From germline, CDR1 is SGHVS and CDR2 FNYEAQ. The CDR3 sequence is CASSFLAGPGETQYF. The CDR3 nucleotides read TGTGCCAGCAGCTTCCTAGCGGGGCCTGGGGAGACCCAGTACTTC.